This TCR beta chain was recovered during a study of blood T cell repertoires in COVID-19. In the study overall: COVID-19 samples from acute and convalescent phases originated in the United States, Italy and Spain. From T cells, B-cell-depleted T cells, or PBMCs came the material, which was cDNA or gDNA.

V gave up 3 bases and J gave up 4 bases, with 14 bases separating them. Germline V lookup: CDR1 SGHNT, CDR2 YYREEE (reference sequence). The CDR3 is made up of 14 amino acids. This clone was detected only once. Original processing notes: Cell counts per sample came from amplifying reference gene primers. Assay: immunoSEQ multiplex PCR; the TCRdb copy retains only in-frame clones and omits some. The D gene and trimming were derived from the DNA, and the V and J assignments and clone size from that table. The profile shows around 65,000 clones, roughly three quarters of them singletons. The material sequenced was peripheral blood. The clonotype originates from an elderly man with acute or convalescent COVID-19. The chain recombines TRBV5-4 with TRBJ2-7, with TRBD2 as a possible D gene (5 bases). In DNA, the CDR3 is TGTGCCAGCAGCTCACCGGCGAGGGATTACGAGCAGTACTTC. Encoded protein: CASSSPARDYEQYF.